This T cell receptor beta chain was observed in a study of T cell responses to AZD1222 COVID-19 vaccine. Findings and caveats of the study: Just six people given AZD1222 tested seropositive at baseline. White British people made up most donors, females outnumbered males, and clonal diversity was possibly underestimated.

The data were produced by immunoSEQ multiplex PCR, yet TCRdb's version contains in-frame clones alone and is incomplete. This sample has about 140,000 clones, with roughly 92% found just once. Remarks on this clone: Its specificity is unknown.

V was trimmed by 0 bases and J by 5 bases, leaving 13 bases between them. This CDR3 has 15 amino acids. Germline V lookup: CDR1 MNHEY, CDR2 SVGAGI. The clonotype originates from an adult in good health. The rearrangement joins TRBV6-5 to TRBJ2-5, with D tentatively TRBD1 or TRBD2 (6 bases each). The source material was peripheral blood, sampled on day 0 of AZD1222 vaccination. CDR3 coding DNA: TGTGCCAGCAGTTACTCGCCCGGGGGCGAGGAGACCCAGTACTTC. Amino acid sequence: CASSYSPGGEETQYF.